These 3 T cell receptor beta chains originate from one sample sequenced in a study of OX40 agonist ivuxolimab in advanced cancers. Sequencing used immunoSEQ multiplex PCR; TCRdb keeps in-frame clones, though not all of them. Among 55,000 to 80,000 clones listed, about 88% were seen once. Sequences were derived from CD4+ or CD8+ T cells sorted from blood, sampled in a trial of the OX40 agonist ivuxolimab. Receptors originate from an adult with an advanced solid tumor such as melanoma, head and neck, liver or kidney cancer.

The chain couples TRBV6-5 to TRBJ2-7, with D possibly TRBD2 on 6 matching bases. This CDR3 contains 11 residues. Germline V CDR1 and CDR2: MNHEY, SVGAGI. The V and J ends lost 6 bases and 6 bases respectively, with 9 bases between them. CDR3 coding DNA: TGTGCCAGCAGCGCCGGGGGCGAGCAGTACTTC. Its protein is CASSAGGEQYF.

The CDR3 DNA is TGTGCCAGCAGCGACGCGGCTAGCACAGATACGCAGTATTTT. As protein: CASSDAASTDTQYF. V gene TRBV11-3 combines with J gene TRBJ2-3; no definite D call. The germline V gene has CDR1 SGHNT and CDR2 YENEEA. The CDR3 runs 14 residues. Deletions cut 5 bases from V and 0 bases from J, with 9 bases between.

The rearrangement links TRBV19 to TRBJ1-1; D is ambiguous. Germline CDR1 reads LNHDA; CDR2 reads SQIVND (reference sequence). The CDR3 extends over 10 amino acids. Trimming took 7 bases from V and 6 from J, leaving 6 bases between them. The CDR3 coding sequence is TGTGCCAGTATGGGCCCTGAAGCTTTCTTT. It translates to CASMGPEAFF.